What follows are 4 T cell receptor beta chains derived from one specimen sequenced in a study of cytomegalovirus exposure and HLA in healthy donors. Profiled with immunoSEQ multiplex PCR; TCRdb holds only in-frame clones, not every one. The data hold 55,000 to 80,000 clones, with approximately 94% observed a single time. The sample was PBMCs. These TCRs come from a young man in good health and CMV-seropositive.

V and J are TRBV6-5 and TRBJ2-5, with TRBD1 identical over 10 bases. Unmatched junction bases numbered 3, after V lost 5 bases and J lost 0 bases. Germline V lookup: CDR1 MNHEY, CDR2 SVGAGI. The CDR3 is 15 amino acids. CDR3 sequence: CASSKTGGHQETQYF. CDR3 sequence (DNA): TGTGCCAGCAGTAAGACAGGGGGCCACCAAGAGACCCAGTACTTC.

J is TRBJ1-5 and V is TRBV27, with unresolved D. Trimming took 3 bases from V and 2 from J, leaving 8 bases between them. The CDR3 contains 14 residues. Germline V gene sequence: CDR1 MNHEY, CDR2 SMNVEV (reference sequence). Here the CDR3 DNA reads TGTGCCAGCAGTTTTCGAGTTGGCAATCAGCCCCAGCATTTT. It translates to CASSFRVGNQPQHF.

Only one count was recorded for this clone. V gene TRBV5-8 combines with J gene TRBJ1-2; D gene uncertain. Germline V gene lookup returns CDR1 SGHTS and CDR2 YDEGEE. CDR3 size: 12 residues. V was pared by 4 bases and J by 4 bases, with 8 bases between. For the CDR3, the DNA is TGTGCCAGCAGCAGGAGCCTCTATGGCTACACCTTC. This codes for CASSRSLYGYTF.

This sequence joins TRBV6-5 and TRBJ1-1; a weak D match, TRBD1 (5 bases). This CDR3 has 11 residues. Germline V lookup: CDR1 MNHEY, CDR2 SVGAGI. Trimming pared 5 bases from V and 4 bases from J, leaving 5 bases between. CDR3 nucleotides: TGTGCCAGCAGTCAGGGCACTGAAGCTTTCTTT. Protein sequence: CASSQGTEAFF.